A single sample gave rise to the 26 T cell receptor beta chains below, sequenced in a study of blood T cell repertoires in COVID-19. Repertoires were generated with immunoSEQ multiplex PCR, while TCRdb's copy carries only in-frame clones and drops some. Of 15,000 to 20,000 clones listed, about nine tenths are singletons. Sequencing input: peripheral blood. The receptor set was obtained from a human donor in a cohort sampled during active COVID-19.

J is TRBJ1-6 and V is TRBV2, with no clear D. Germline V CDR1 and CDR2: SNHLY, FYNNEI. The CDR3 sequence is 13 residues long. The CDR3 protein is CAAAPIPNSPLHF. In DNA, the CDR3 is TGTGCAGCGGCACCCATACCTAATTCACCCCTCCACTTT.

The genes are TRBV11-1 and TRBJ2-1; a weak D match, TRBD1 (6 bases). Trimming cost V 5 bases and J 11 bases, with 16 bases left between them. The CDR3 runs 13 residues. CDR1 SGHAT and CDR2 FQDESV come from the germline V gene (reference sequence). The CDR3 here is CASSGSEGVKQFF. CDR3 DNA: TGTGCCAGCAGCGGATCCGAGGGGGTCAAGCAGTTCTTC.

The rearrangement uses TRBV27 and TRBJ2-3; TRBD1 matches at 9 bases. The CDR3 runs 16 residues. V gave up 5 bases and J gave up 4 bases; unmatched junction bases: 10. CDR1 and CDR2 (germline): MNHEY, SMNVEV (reference sequence). CDR3 coding DNA: TGTGCCAGCAGTCCCGGGACAGGGCTCCCCCCAGATACGCAGTATTTT. Translated, it gives CASSPGTGLPPDTQYF.

V usage is TRBV4-1 and J usage is TRBJ1-5; the D gene is possibly TRBD1 (5 bases). With 2 bases removed from V and 5 bases from J, the gap between germline ends came to 13 bases. Germline V gene lookup returns CDR1 MGHRA and CDR2 YSYEKL. The CDR3 contains 15 residues. CDR3 in amino acids: CASSQPDRAYQPQHF. The CDR3 DNA follows: TGCGCCAGCAGCCAACCCGACAGAGCTTATCAGCCCCAGCATTTT.

The chain couples TRBV3-1 (or the pseudogene TRBV3-2) to TRBJ1-2; 7 bases match TRBD1. J was trimmed by 4 bases and V by 4 bases; bases with no gene match: 3. The germline V gene encodes CDR1 LGHDT and CDR2 YNNKEL (reference sequence). The CDR3 is made up of 13 amino acids. CDR3 DNA sequence: TGTGCCAGCAGCCCAGGGGGATCCTATGGCTACACCTTC. Translating gives CASSPGGSYGYTF.

The rearrangement links TRBV25-1 to TRBJ1-6, with TRBD1 matching 9 bases. This CDR3 is built from 14 residues. Germline V CDR1 and CDR2: MGHDK, SYGVNS. The trim removed 3 bases at V and 8 bases at J, leaving 2 bases unmatched. In DNA, the CDR3 is TGTGCCAGCAGTGAGACAGGGGGTTATTCACCCCTCCACTTT. Amino acids: CASSETGGYSPLHF.

This rearrangement joins TRBV3-1 (or the pseudogene TRBV3-2) to TRBJ2-6; 8 bases map to TRBD2. The germline CDR1 and CDR2 sequences are LGHDT and YNNKEL (reference sequence). J gave up 2 bases and V 0 bases, and 6 bases lay outside the gene matches. CDR3 length: 18 amino acids. The CDR3 coding sequence is TGTGCCAGCAGCCAAGATCACGGTAGCGGGGCTGGGGCCAACGTCCTGACTTTC. Translation: CASSQDHGSGAGANVLTF.

The gene calls are TRBV7-2 and TRBJ1-2; the match to TRBD1 covers 7 bases. Germline V lookup: CDR1 SGHTA, CDR2 FQGNSA. CDR3 length: 16 amino acids. With 2 bases clipped from V and 1 base from J, the junction kept 7 bases outside the gene matches. DNA of the CDR3: TGTGCCAGCAGCTTAACCTACAGGGGCGATAACTATGGCTACACCTTC. It yields the protein CASSLTYRGDNYGYTF.

The V call is TRBV2, the J call TRBJ1-2, with 7 nucleotides matching TRBD1. J lost 4 bases, V lost 1 base, and 3 bases had no gene match. The germline V gene encodes CDR1 SNHLY and CDR2 FYNNEI. CDR3 length: 14 amino acids. The CDR3 protein is CASSEDRGGYGYTF. The DNA for the CDR3 is TGTGCCAGCAGTGAAGACAGGGGCGGCTATGGCTACACCTTC.

V is TRBV28 and J is TRBJ2-3; D may be TRBD1 (6 bases). The CDR3 has 12 amino acids. Germline V gene sequence: CDR1 MDHEN, CDR2 SYDVKM. V gave up 8 bases and J gave up 5 bases, with 11 bases separating them. CDR3 sequence: CASGPGVDTQYF. CDR3 DNA: TGTGCCAGCGGCCCAGGGGTAGATACGCAGTATTTT.

This clone was detected once. The V call is TRBV5-5, the J call TRBJ1-2; D unclear. From germline, CDR1 is SGHKS and CDR2 YYEKEE (reference sequence). CDR3 size: 14 residues. V was trimmed by 7 bases and J by 2 bases, leaving 15 bases between them. The CDR3 coding sequence is TGTGCCAGCGTGGACTCTCCGTCGAACTATGGCTACACCTTC. This encodes CASVDSPSNYGYTF.

The chain combines TRBV7-2 with TRBJ1-5; weak D call: TRBD1 (5 bases). Trimming pared 3 bases from V and 5 bases from J, leaving 11 bases between. The CDR3 is made up of 14 amino acids. Germline V gives CDR1 SGHTA, CDR2 FQGNSA. The CDR3 sequence is CASSFPGGHQPQHF. The CDR3, as DNA: TGTGCCAGCAGCTTTCCCGGGGGACATCAGCCCCAGCATTTT.

The chain recombines TRBV19 with TRBJ2-3, with 7 bases aligning to TRBD1. CDR3 length equals 14 residues. Germline trimming cut 6 bases from V and 3 bases from J; bases unmatched to any gene: 6. Germline V lookup: CDR1 LNHDA, CDR2 SQIVND (reference sequence). CDR3: CASSRGQATDTQYF. The CDR3 region has the DNA TGTGCCAGTAGCAGAGGACAGGCTACAGATACGCAGTATTTT.

The chain has TRBV12-3 or TRBV12-4 and TRBJ1-2; 7 nucleotides line up with TRBD1. The CDR3 runs to 13 residues. Trimming took 5 bases from V and 4 from J; bases not matched to a gene: 4. The CDR3 reads CASSIQGSYGYTF. CDR3 DNA: TGTGCCAGCAGTATACAGGGGTCCTATGGCTACACCTTC.

This clone was observed a few times. The chain recombines TRBV6-2 or TRBV6-3 with TRBJ1-5, with D maybe TRBD1 (5 bases). The CDR3 runs 16 residues. CDR1 is MNHEY and CDR2 is SVGEGT in the germline V gene. V lost 0 bases and J 4 bases, leaving 13 bases between the germline ends. The CDR3 spells CASSYSGGTANQPQHF. In DNA form, the CDR3 reads TGTGCCAGCAGTTACTCGGGGGGGACCGCGAATCAGCCCCAGCATTTT.

The chain recombines TRBV27 with TRBJ2-7, with TRBD2 as a possible D gene (7 bases). Germline CDR1 reads MNHEY; CDR2 reads SMNVEV (reference sequence). The CDR3 extends over 14 amino acids. V was shortened by 8 bases and J by 2 bases, with 16 bases between the two germline ends. CDR3 in amino acids: CASCPRGPTYEQYF. The DNA for the CDR3 is TGTGCCAGCTGTCCGCGGGGGCCCACCTACGAGCAGTACTTC.

This clone is hyperexpanded within its sample. The chain has TRBV3-1 (or the pseudogene TRBV3-2) and TRBJ2-1; D perhaps matches TRBD2 (6 bases). This CDR3 is built from 16 residues. Deletions cut 0 bases from V and 5 bases from J, with 14 bases between. Germline-derived CDR1 and CDR2 are LGHDT and YNNKEL (reference sequence). CDR3 residues: CASSQDTSRANNEQFF. The CDR3 DNA reads TGTGCCAGCAGCCAAGATACTAGCCGAGCCAACAATGAGCAGTTCTTC.

The chain has TRBV3-1 (or the pseudogene TRBV3-2) and TRBJ2-3; 10 bases map to TRBD2. The CDR3 totals 13 residues. The V segment lost 4 bases and the J segment 10 bases; nucleotides outside the gene matches: 5. From germline, CDR1 is LGHDT and CDR2 YNNKEL (reference sequence). The CDR3 nucleotides are TGTGCCAGCAGCCCCGGACTAGCGGCCTCGCAGTATTTT. Residues: CASSPGLAASQYF.

This chain uses TRBV6-6 with TRBJ2-7, with D perhaps TRBD1 (6 bases). Trimming pared 2 bases from V and 2 bases from J, leaving 13 bases between. Germline V lookup: CDR1 MNHNY, CDR2 SVGAGI (reference sequence). The CDR3 length is 15 residues. CDR3 bases: TGTGCCAGCAGTTACGCCCTTCAGGGGACCTACGAGCAGTACTTC. This gives the protein CASSYALQGTYEQYF.

This chain uses TRBV7-3 with TRBJ2-5; 8 nucleotides line up with TRBD1. The CDR3 is 15 residues long. With 2 bases clipped from V and 4 bases from J, the junction kept 6 bases outside the gene matches. The germline CDR1 and CDR2 sequences are SGHTA and FQGTGA. The CDR3 spells CASSLGGQGGETQYF. CDR3 nucleotides: TGTGCCAGCAGCTTAGGTGGACAGGGAGGAGAGACCCAGTACTTC.

This chain uses TRBV3-1 (or the pseudogene TRBV3-2) with TRBJ1-5, with D maybe TRBD1 (5 bases). The germline CDR1 and CDR2 sequences are LGHDT and YNNKEL (reference sequence). This CDR3 has 18 amino acids. V was trimmed by 1 base and J by 4 bases, leaving 20 bases between them. CDR3 coding DNA: TGTGCCAGCAGCCAAGGGGTTCCAGGGCCCCTCGGGAATCAGCCCCAGCATTTT. Amino acid sequence: CASSQGVPGPLGNQPQHF.

This clone has just one count. This sequence joins TRBV28 and TRBJ1-1; 7 positions agree with TRBD1. The length of the CDR3 is 14 residues. Germline-derived CDR1 and CDR2 are MDHEN and SYDVKM. V lost 3 bases to trimming and J lost 5 bases; unmatched junction nucleotides: 6. Here the CDR3 reads CASSFDRVLTEAFF. DNA for the CDR3: TGTGCCAGCAGTTTTGACAGGGTGTTGACTGAAGCTTTCTTT.

The V and J genes are TRBV5-1 and TRBJ1-1; 9 nucleotides align to TRBD1. The CDR3 runs 18 residues. Trimming removed 3 bases from V and 2 bases from J; junction bases left unmatched: 14. Germline CDR1 SGHRS, CDR2 YFSETQ. The CDR3 loop is CASSSPLTGGGRNTEAFF. Written as DNA, the CDR3 is TGCGCCAGCAGCTCCCCTTTGACAGGGGGGGGCCGAAACACTGAAGCTTTCTTT.

The chain combines TRBV25-1 with TRBJ2-1, with TRBD1 identical over 12 bases. Germline loops: CDR1 MGHDK, CDR2 SYGVNS. Trimming removed 6 bases from V and 8 bases from J; junction bases left unmatched: 8. The CDR3 contains 15 residues. The CDR3 DNA follows: TGTGCCAGCAGCTCCGGGACAGGGGGCTTGGATGAGCAGTTCTTC. Amino acid sequence: CASSSGTGGLDEQFF. Supplemented by reference TRBV25-1 and TRBJ2-1, the full variable domain reads EADIYQTPRYLVIGTGKKITLECSQTMGHDKMYWYQQDPGMELHLIHYSYGVNSTEKGDLSSESTVSRIRTEHFPLTLESARPSHTSQYLCASSSGTGGLDEQFFGPGTRLTVL.

The V gene is TRBV27, the J gene TRBJ1-6, with D perhaps TRBD1 (5 bases). V lost 6 bases and J 10 bases, leaving 19 bases between the germline ends. Germline V CDR1 and CDR2: MNHEY, SMNVEV (reference sequence). The CDR3 contains 15 residues. The CDR3 region has the DNA TGTGCCAGCAGGGGGGGACGGAGCGAGTTCTCACCCCTCCACTTT. Its translation: CASRGGRSEFSPLHF.

A few counts support this clone. This chain uses TRBV3-1 (or the pseudogene TRBV3-2) with TRBJ2-7; D remains ambiguous. Germline V gene data show CDR1 as LGHDT and CDR2 as YNNKEL (reference sequence). The ends were cut back, 2 bases at V and 0 bases at J, with 8 bases in the middle. There are 14 residues in the CDR3. In nucleotides, the CDR3 is TGTGCCAGCAGCCAACGCAGGCTCTCCTACGAGCAGTACTTC. It is translated as CASSQRRLSYEQYF.